This T cell receptor beta chain derives from a study of tumor-infiltrating lymphocytes in primary liver carcinoma. The blood RNA (from unsorted whole blood) was obtained, and germline DNA was also extracted. Researchers generated TCR beta cDNA from about 0.5 ug of total RNA, relying on a constant-region primer. ARM-PCR, slightly modified, supplied the TCR beta libraries through three nested multiplex PCR rounds. A C-beta reverse primer was combined with TRBV1-TRBV30 forward primers in the first two PCR rounds, and each round had 10 cycles. Via MiXCR, TCRdb re-called the multiplex PCR reads, giving one row per CDR3 protein. The sample yields about 350,000 distinct CDR3 sequences, about 65% seen once. Trimming removed 8 bases from V and 5 bases from J; junction bases left unmatched: 23. Germline CDR1 is SQVTM and CDR2 is ANQGSEA. The CDR3 covers 17 residues.

Specimen: peripheral blood. The TCR sequence derives from a man aged 35-49 years with primary liver carcinoma and hepatitis B virus infection. The chain couples TRBV29-1 to TRBJ2-5; 7 bases fit TRBD1. The CDR3 reads CSSPSSPGQWFEETQYF. CDR3 nucleotide sequence: TGCAGCTCCCCCTCGTCTCCGGGACAGTGGTTCGAGGAGACCCAGTACTTC.